One and the same sample provided the 22 T cell receptor beta chains below, sequenced in a study of CD8 T cells in ankylosing spondylitis. From the 5' RACE reads, TCRdb called clonotypes with MiXCR, one entry per CDR3 protein. The table lists about 240,000 distinct CDR3 sequences, about 24% of them singletons. Input material: blood, either unsorted or a sorted T cell fraction (not recorded which). The source of these receptors is a male donor with ankylosing spondylitis or in good health (not recorded which).

V is TRBV20-1 and J is TRBJ2-5; 7 bases are a match to TRBD2. Germline assignment: CDR1 DFQATT and CDR2 SNEGSKA (reference sequence). The V segment lost 3 bases and the J segment 4 bases; nucleotides outside the gene matches: 8. This CDR3 has 14 residues. The CDR3 DNA reads TGCAGTGCTAGGCGCGGGGAGGGGTCAGAGACCCAGTACTTC. Translated, it gives CSARRGEGSETQYF.

This clonotype came up many times. V gene TRBV29-1 combines with J gene TRBJ2-6; D remains ambiguous. There are 13 residues in the CDR3. Germline CDR1 is SQVTM and CDR2 is ANQGSEA. The ends were cut back, 6 bases at V and 1 base at J, with 7 bases in the middle. CDR3 sequence (DNA): TGCAGCGTCAGCGTGTCTGGGGCCAACGTCCTGACTTTC. Its protein product is CSVSVSGANVLTF.

The chain has TRBV12-3 or TRBV12-4 and TRBJ1-5; no clear D. Trimming pared 8 bases from V and 0 bases from J, leaving 8 bases between. This CDR3 spans 13 amino acids. For the CDR3, the DNA is TGTGCCAGCGCCGGTAGTAGCAATCAGCCCCAGCATTTT. Translating it yields CASAGSSNQPQHF.

This clonotype was counted many times. The chain links TRBV5-6 to TRBJ2-7, with 9 positions matching TRBD1. V lost 6 bases and J lost 2; bases outside the gene matches: 9. The CDR3 length is 15 residues. CDR1 and CDR2 from the germline V gene are SGHDT and YYEEEE. The CDR3 DNA follows: TGTGCCAGCAATATTTTCCGGACAGGGGCCTACGAGCAGTACTTC. Its translation: CASNIFRTGAYEQYF. Together with reference TRBV5-6 and TRBJ2-7, the CDR3 gives the full variable domain: DAGVTQSPTHLIKTRGQQVTLRCSPKSGHDTVSWYQQALGQGPQFIFQYYEEEERQRGNFPDRFSGHQFPNYSSELNVNALLLGDSALYLCASNIFRTGAYEQYFGPGTRLTVT.

The chain couples TRBV12-3 or TRBV12-4 to TRBJ2-3; 8 nucleotides agree with TRBD2. The CDR3 consists of 15 residues. The V segment lost 2 bases and the J segment 1 base; nucleotides outside the gene matches: 2. The CDR3: CASSLRGGRTDTQYF. DNA of the CDR3: TGTGCCAGCAGTTTACGGGGGGGCCGCACAGATACGCAGTATTTT.

This clonotype was counted between two and nine times. The chain carries TRBV29-1 and TRBJ2-1, with 8 bases matching TRBD2. Trimming took 6 bases from V and 12 from J; bases not matched to a gene: 7. This CDR3 has 11 amino acids. Germline CDR1 reads SQVTM; CDR2 reads ANQGSEA. In DNA form, the CDR3 reads TGCAGCGTCTTTACTAGCGGAGGGCAGTTCTTC. Amino acid sequence: CSVFTSGGQFF.

This clonotype came up a few times. The chain links TRBV20-1 to TRBJ2-3, with 7 positions matching TRBD2. J lost 5 bases, V lost 3 bases, and 5 bases had no gene match. This CDR3 is 13 amino acids long. CDR1 and CDR2 (germline): DFQATT, SNEGSKA (reference sequence). CDR3 loop: CSARGGVEDTQYF. The CDR3 region has the DNA TGCAGTGCTAGGGGAGGGGTTGAAGATACGCAGTATTTT.

The V and J genes are TRBV4-1 and TRBJ2-5; TRBD1 aligns across 9 bases. The junction had 7 bases not matched to a gene; V was cut back by 4 bases and J by 1 base. Germline values: CDR1 MGHRA, CDR2 YSYEKL. This CDR3 contains 16 residues. CDR3 loop: CASSPNDRGIQETQYF. The DNA of the CDR3 is TGCGCCAGCAGCCCCAACGACAGGGGGATCCAAGAGACCCAGTACTTC.

This sequence joins TRBV20-1 and TRBJ2-1; 7 bases align to TRBD2. The CDR3 has 12 residues. CDR1 and CDR2 (germline): DFQATT, SNEGSKA (reference sequence). With 5 bases clipped from V and 10 bases from J, the junction kept 8 bases outside the gene matches. CDR3 in DNA: TGCAGTGCTCCCGGGACTAAGGACGAGCAGTTCTTC. Protein sequence: CSAPGTKDEQFF.

This clonotype showed up many times. This rearrangement joins TRBV5-1 to TRBJ2-7; D perhaps matches TRBD2 (5 bases). Trimming left V 4 bases short and J 1 base short, with 9 bases between. Germline assignment: CDR1 SGHRS and CDR2 YFSETQ. The CDR3 length is 13 residues. The CDR3 loop reads CASSARGSYEQYF. CDR3 DNA: TGCGCCAGCAGCGCCAGAGGGTCCTACGAGCAGTACTTC. Combining the CDR3 with reference TRBV5-1 and TRBJ2-7 gives the whole variable domain KAGVTQTPRYLIKTRGQQVTLSCSPISGHRSVSWYQQTPGQGLQFLFEYFSETQRNKGNFPGRFSGRQFSNSRSEMNVSTLELGDSALYLCASSARGSYEQYFGPGTRLTVT.

The table lists this clonotype with many counts. The V gene is TRBV20-1, the J gene TRBJ2-3; D is uncertain. In germline, CDR1 is DFQATT, CDR2 SNEGSKA (reference sequence). Trimming removed 4 bases at V and 5 bases at J, with 10 bases between. The CDR3 is 12 residues long. As DNA, the CDR3 is TGCAGTGCTATTGAATCGAAAGATACGCAGTATTTT. Protein sequence: CSAIESKDTQYF.

The chain uses TRBV10-1 and TRBJ2-5; D unclear. There are 15 residues in the CDR3. Germline CDR1 WNHNN, CDR2 SYGVQD (reference sequence). Trimming removed 0 bases at V and 5 bases at J, with 13 bases between. CDR3 sequence reads: CASSESDLIGETQYF. The CDR3 DNA reads TGCGCCAGCAGTGAGTCGGACCTAATAGGGGAGACCCAGTACTTC.

This clonotype has a count of ten or more. This chain connects TRBV5-1 to TRBJ2-7; no firm D call. Looked up from germline, CDR1 is SGHRS and CDR2 is YFSETQ. The CDR3 runs 14 residues. V dropped 0 bases and J dropped 0 bases, with 7 bases sitting between them. CDR3 amino acids: CASSLEQISYEQYF. The CDR3 DNA reads TGCGCCAGCAGCTTGGAACAGATCTCCTACGAGCAGTACTTC.

The chain has TRBV20-1 and TRBJ1-6; no clear D gene. V was shortened by 2 bases and J by 3 bases, with 8 bases between the two germline ends. Per the germline V gene, CDR1 is DFQATT and CDR2 is SNEGSKA (reference sequence). There are 14 residues in the CDR3. The CDR3 region is CSARKGNYNSPLHF. CDR3 DNA: TGCAGTGCTAGAAAAGGAAACTATAATTCACCCCTCCACTTT.

In its sample, this clonotype was seen a few times. This chain uses TRBV10-3 with TRBJ2-5; 7 bases fit TRBD1. CDR3 length: 14 residues. Per germline, CDR1 ENHRY and CDR2 SYGVKD. J gave up 5 bases and V 0 bases, and 3 bases lay outside the gene matches. The CDR3 loop reads CAISESTGWETQYF. DNA of the CDR3: TGTGCCATCAGTGAGTCGACAGGGTGGGAGACCCAGTACTTC.

This clonotype came up many times. This chain links TRBV29-1 with TRBJ1-2; D gene ambiguous. The CDR3 is 12 residues long. CDR1 and CDR2 (germline): SQVTM, ANQGSEA. V lost 7 bases, J lost 4 bases, and 13 bases lay in between. CDR3 DNA sequence: TGCAGCGGCAGATCAACGGGCTATGGCTACACCTTC. As protein: CSGRSTGYGYTF.

This clonotype was counted a few times. The V gene is TRBV20-1, the J gene TRBJ2-1; 10 bases line up with TRBD2. The length of the CDR3 is 13 residues. V dropped 8 bases and J dropped 8; count of bases not matched to a gene: 9. CDR1 DFQATT and CDR2 SNEGSKA come from the germline V gene (reference sequence). The CDR3 nucleotides read TGCAGTCTGCCCTATACTAGCGGGGATGAGCAGTTCTTC. It specifies CSLPYTSGDEQFF.

V is TRBV18 and J is TRBJ1-1, with 7 positions matching TRBD1. Germline V lookup: CDR1 KGHSH, CDR2 LQKENI. Trimming removed 2 bases from V and 4 bases from J; junction bases left unmatched: 7. The length of the CDR3 is 15 residues. The CDR3 coding sequence is TGTGCCAGCTCACCAATACAGGGGAGCGGCACTGAAGCTTTCTTT. Residues: CASSPIQGSGTEAFF.

This clonotype was counted between two and nine times. V usage is TRBV11-2 and J usage is TRBJ2-3, with D uncertain. Trimming removed 2 bases at V and 4 bases at J, with 7 bases between. Germline CDR1 and CDR2: SGHAT and FQNNGV. CDR3 length: 13 residues. As DNA, the CDR3 is TGTGCCAGCAGCTTATGGGCGGCAGATACGCAGTATTTT. Protein sequence: CASSLWAADTQYF.

This clonotype was observed many times. The chain recombines TRBV29-1 with TRBJ1-1; possibly TRBD1 for D (5 bases). CDR1 is SQVTM, CDR2 ANQGSEA, per germline. Trimming shortened V by 1 base and J by 3 bases, and 6 bases separated the two germline ends. The CDR3 spans 12 residues. CDR3 DNA: TGCAGCGTTGAAGGGGGGTACACTGAAGCTTTCTTT. It codes for CSVEGGYTEAFF.

This clonotype has a count of ten or more. The chain uses TRBV20-1 and TRBJ1-5; D is possibly TRBD1 (5 bases). The CDR3 is 13 residues long. Germline lookup yields CDR1 DFQATT and CDR2 SNEGSKA (reference sequence). The V and J ends lost 3 bases and 1 base respectively, with 7 bases between them. DNA for the CDR3: TGCAGTGCTAGCGGGGACAGCAATCAGCCCCAGCATTTT. It encodes CSASGDSNQPQHF.

The table lists this clonotype with many counts. This chain joins TRBV11-1 and TRBJ1-2; D gene uncertain. CDR1 SGHAT and CDR2 FQDESV come from the germline V gene (reference sequence). This CDR3 is 18 amino acids long. Trimming shortened V by 2 bases and J by 2 bases, and 21 bases separated the two germline ends. Here the CDR3 reads CASSLNLDIGYANYGYTF. CDR3 nucleotides: TGTGCCAGCAGCTTAAATCTAGACATAGGGTACGCGAACTATGGCTACACCTTC.